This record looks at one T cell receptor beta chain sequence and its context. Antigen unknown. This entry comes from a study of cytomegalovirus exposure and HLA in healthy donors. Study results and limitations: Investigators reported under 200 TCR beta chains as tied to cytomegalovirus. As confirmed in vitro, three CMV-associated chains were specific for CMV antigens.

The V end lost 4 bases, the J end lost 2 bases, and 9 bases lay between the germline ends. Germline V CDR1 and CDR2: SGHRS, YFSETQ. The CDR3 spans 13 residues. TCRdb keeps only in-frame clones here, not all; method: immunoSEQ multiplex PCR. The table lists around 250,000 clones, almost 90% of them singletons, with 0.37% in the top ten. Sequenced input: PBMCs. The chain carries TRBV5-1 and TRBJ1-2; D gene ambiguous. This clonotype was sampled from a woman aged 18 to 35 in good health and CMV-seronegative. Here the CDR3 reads CASSSGSNYGYTF. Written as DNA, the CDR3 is TGCGCCAGCAGCAGCGGTTCCAACTATGGCTACACCTTC.